These 6 T cell receptor beta chains share one sample of origin, sequenced in a study of vaccination effects on CD4 cells after COVID-19. ViraFEST assay sequencing came after antigen-specific CD4+ T cells were expanded with viral peptide pools. The culture ran for 9 to 11 days, and then CD4+ T cells were isolated. Infection dated between March and December 2020, before the Alpha, Beta and Delta variants reached the United States. The antigens for these receptors are not known. Assay: immunoSEQ multiplex PCR; the TCRdb copy retains only in-frame clones and omits some. The data contain 20,000 to 30,000 clones, 69% of them singletons. Sequenced here: CD4+ T cells from PBMCs cultured with SARS-CoV-2 spike peptides, sampled before COVID-19 vaccination. Every receptor here comes from a human donor who had a prior SARS-CoV-2 infection.

V is TRBV18 and J is TRBJ1-5; TRBD1 aligns across 9 bases. V shed 2 bases, J shed 5 bases, and the junction held 4 bases outside the gene matches. Germline lookup yields CDR1 KGHSH and CDR2 LQKENI. This CDR3 region has 15 residues. In DNA form, the CDR3 reads TGTGCCAGCTCACCAGGGACAGGGCGGGATCAGCCCCAGCATTTT. Its protein is CASSPGTGRDQPQHF.

This clone was seen a handful of times. The chain uses TRBV7-9 and TRBJ2-3; no definite D call. V lost 1 base and J 7 bases, leaving 9 bases between the germline ends. Germline CDR1 reads SEHNR; CDR2 reads FQNEAQ (reference sequence). This CDR3 contains 13 residues. The CDR3 is CASSLVGSNTQYF. The CDR3 DNA is TGTGCCAGCAGCTTAGTTGGGTCTAATACGCAGTATTTT.

A few counts support this clone. The chain has TRBV20-1 and TRBJ1-3; D gene ambiguous. Trimming took 3 bases from V and 8 from J, leaving 8 bases between them. The CDR3 extends over 11 amino acids. CDR1 and CDR2 (germline): DFQATT, SNEGSKA (reference sequence). CDR3 protein: CSASSRDTIYF. CDR3 nucleotide sequence: TGCAGTGCTAGCTCACGGGACACCATATATTTT.

J is TRBJ2-2 and V is TRBV9; 9 nucleotides line up with TRBD2. The CDR3 has 16 amino acids. V lost 2 bases to trimming and J lost 3 bases; unmatched junction nucleotides: 5. The V gene's germline CDR1 is SGDLS and CDR2 YYNGEE. The CDR3, as DNA: TGTGCCAGCAGCGTTAGTAGCGGGAGCCACACCGGGGAGCTGTTTTTT. It yields the protein CASSVSSGSHTGELFF.

The J gene is TRBJ2-1, the V gene TRBV12-3 or TRBV12-4, with D possibly TRBD2 on 6 matching bases. This CDR3 comprises 13 residues. Trimming removed 2 bases at V and 7 bases at J, with 9 bases between. For the CDR3, the DNA is TGTGCCAGCAGTTTACTCGCGGGGAATGAGCAGTTCTTC. Protein product: CASSLLAGNEQFF.

The chain joins TRBV29-1 to TRBJ1-5, with no clear D. The CDR3 consists of 17 residues. The V end was cut by 4 bases, the J end by 0 bases, with 19 bases between. Per germline, CDR1 SQVTM and CDR2 ANQGSEA. The CDR3: CSVGSGVSGDSNQPQHF. The CDR3 DNA follows: TGCAGCGTTGGATCCGGGGTAAGCGGAGATAGCAATCAGCCCCAGCATTTT.